The 8 T cell receptor beta chains listed next were all sequenced from one sample in a study of T cell responses to AZD1222 COVID-19 vaccine (dated by TCRdb to the early 2020s). Library construction relied on the immunoSEQ multiplex PCR assay. The immuneACCESS repertoire file appears here via TCRdb, limited to in-frame rearrangements. These files lack a portion of the clones; in checked studies, under half of the deficit traces to unresolved V genes, and the cause of the others is not known. Recorded for this sample are tens of thousands of clones; approximately 90% of them occurred a single time. The ten largest make up around 5.2% of the sample. Taken with the paper, the label for time point translates to: baseline before first vaccination. Source: peripheral blood, taken on day 0 of AZD1222 vaccination. Receptors originate from an adult in good health.

The V gene is TRBV7-2, the J gene TRBJ2-5, with 11 bases matching TRBD2. Germline assignment: CDR1 SGHTA and CDR2 FQGNSA. With 4 bases clipped from V and 5 bases from J, the junction kept 3 bases outside the gene matches. The CDR3 contains 14 residues. The DNA of the CDR3 is TGTGCCAGCAGCTCACTAGCGGGGGTTGAGACCCAGTACTTC. Protein product: CASSSLAGVETQYF.

V and J are TRBV2 and TRBJ2-7; D gene unclear. V was clipped by 7 bases and J by 6 bases, with 10 bases between them. The CDR3 sequence is 11 residues long. Germline V gene lookup returns CDR1 SNHLY and CDR2 FYNNEI. DNA of the CDR3: TGTGCCAGCAAGGCCGGGCCCGAGCAGTACTTC. Protein product: CASKAGPEQYF.

The chain is built from TRBV6-1 and TRBJ2-7; 9 bases are a match to TRBD1. The CDR3 spans 15 residues. The germline gives CDR1 MNHNS, CDR2 SASEGT. Unmatched junction bases numbered 4, after V lost 1 base and J lost 3 bases. CDR3 protein: CASSEVETGGYEQYF. The DNA of the CDR3 is TGTGCCAGCAGTGAAGTCGAGACAGGGGGCTACGAGCAGTACTTC.

The chain has TRBV19 and TRBJ1-4; no firm D call. This CDR3 has 16 residues. Per the germline V gene, CDR1 is LNHDA and CDR2 is SQIVND (reference sequence). The ends were cut back, 3 bases at V and 3 bases at J, with 14 bases in the middle. The CDR3 bases are TGTGCCAGTAGTATGTGGGATAGGGTCCCTAATGAAAAACTGTTTTTT. It specifies CASSMWDRVPNEKLFF.

CDR3 protein: CASSVRVMNYGYTF. Written as DNA, the CDR3 is TGTGCCAGCAGTGTCAGGGTGATGAACTATGGCTACACCTTC. The chain couples TRBV2 to TRBJ1-2, with D possibly being TRBD1 (5 bases). Between the trimmed V and J ends, which lost 4 bases and 2 bases, there was a span of 11 bases. CDR3 length: 14 amino acids. Germline V gives CDR1 SNHLY, CDR2 FYNNEI.

This clone was counted once. The chain uses TRBV10-1 and TRBJ1-1; 8 bases are shared with TRBD1. Germline V gene lookup returns CDR1 WNHNN and CDR2 SYGVQD (reference sequence). The CDR3 spans 14 residues. Germline trimming cut 3 bases from V and 5 bases from J; bases unmatched to any gene: 5. CDR3 amino acids: CASSDGQGETEAFF. As DNA, the CDR3 is TGCGCCAGCAGTGATGGACAGGGTGAGACTGAAGCTTTCTTT.

J is TRBJ1-4 and V is TRBV19; D is undetermined. CDR1 is LNHDA, CDR2 SQIVND, per germline (reference sequence). Trimming pared 5 bases from V and 0 bases from J, leaving 7 bases between. This CDR3 region has 14 residues. Written as DNA, the CDR3 is TGTGCCAGTAGTGGAACAGCAACTAATGAAAAACTGTTTTTT. It codes for CASSGTATNEKLFF. Filled out from reference TRBV19 and TRBJ1-4, the complete variable domain reads DGGITQSPKYLFRKEGQNVTLSCEQNLNHDAMYWYRQDPGQGLRLIYYSQIVNDFQKGDIAEGYSVSREKKESFPLTVTSAQKNPTAFYLCASSGTATNEKLFFGSGTQLSVL.

This chain joins TRBV6-5 and TRBJ2-7; 7 positions match TRBD1. Germline-derived CDR1 and CDR2 are MNHEY and SVGAGI. The CDR3 spans 14 residues. The trim removed 4 bases at V and 2 bases at J, leaving 5 bases unmatched. CDR3 sequence reads: CASSSHRGTYEQYF. The CDR3 DNA reads TGTGCCAGCAGTTCCCACAGGGGTACCTACGAGCAGTACTTC.